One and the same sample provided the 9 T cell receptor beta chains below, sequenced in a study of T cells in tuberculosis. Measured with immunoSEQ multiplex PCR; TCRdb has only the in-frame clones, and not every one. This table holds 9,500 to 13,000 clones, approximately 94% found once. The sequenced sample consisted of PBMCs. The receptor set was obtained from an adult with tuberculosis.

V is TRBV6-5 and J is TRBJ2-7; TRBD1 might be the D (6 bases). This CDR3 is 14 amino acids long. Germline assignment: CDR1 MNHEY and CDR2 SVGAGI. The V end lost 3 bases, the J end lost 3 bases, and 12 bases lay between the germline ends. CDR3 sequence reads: CASSYQQGLYEQYF. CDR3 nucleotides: TGTGCCAGCAGTTATCAGCAGGGGCTCTACGAGCAGTACTTC.

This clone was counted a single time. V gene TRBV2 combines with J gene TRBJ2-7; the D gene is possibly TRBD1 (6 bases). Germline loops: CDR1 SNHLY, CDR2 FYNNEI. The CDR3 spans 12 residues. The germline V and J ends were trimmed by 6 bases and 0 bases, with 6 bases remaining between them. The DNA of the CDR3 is TGTGCCAGCAGGGGGGCCTCCTACGAGCAGTACTTC. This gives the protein CASRGASYEQYF.

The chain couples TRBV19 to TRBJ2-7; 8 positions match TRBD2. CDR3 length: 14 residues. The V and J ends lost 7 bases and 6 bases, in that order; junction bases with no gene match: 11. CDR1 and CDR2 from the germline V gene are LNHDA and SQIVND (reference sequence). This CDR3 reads CASTWAAGEGEQYF. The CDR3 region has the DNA TGTGCCAGTACTTGGGCAGCGGGAGAAGGCGAGCAGTACTTC.

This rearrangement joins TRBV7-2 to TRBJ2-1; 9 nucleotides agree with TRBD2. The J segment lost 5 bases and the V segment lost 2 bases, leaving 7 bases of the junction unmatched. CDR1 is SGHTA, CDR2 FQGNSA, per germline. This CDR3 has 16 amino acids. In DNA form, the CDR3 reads TGTGCCAGCAGCTTAAACGCGGGGGGGCCTCACAATGAGCAGTTCTTC. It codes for CASSLNAGGPHNEQFF.

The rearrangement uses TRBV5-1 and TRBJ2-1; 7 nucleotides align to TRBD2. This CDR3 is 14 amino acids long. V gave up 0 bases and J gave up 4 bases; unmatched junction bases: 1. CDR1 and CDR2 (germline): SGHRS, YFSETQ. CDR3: CASSLGLAYNEQFF. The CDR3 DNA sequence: TGCGCCAGCAGCTTGGGACTAGCTTACAATGAGCAGTTCTTC. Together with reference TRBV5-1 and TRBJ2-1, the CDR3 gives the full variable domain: KAGVTQTPRYLIKTRGQQVTLSCSPISGHRSVSWYQQTPGQGLQFLFEYFSETQRNKGNFPGRFSGRQFSNSRSEMNVSTLELGDSALYLCASSLGLAYNEQFFGPGTRLTVL.

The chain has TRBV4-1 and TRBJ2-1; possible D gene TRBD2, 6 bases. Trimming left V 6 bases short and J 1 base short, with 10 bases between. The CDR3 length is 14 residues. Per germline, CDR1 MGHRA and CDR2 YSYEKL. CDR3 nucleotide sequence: TGCGCCAGCAGTCCTAGCGTGTCCTACAATGAGCAGTTCTTC. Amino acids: CASSPSVSYNEQFF.

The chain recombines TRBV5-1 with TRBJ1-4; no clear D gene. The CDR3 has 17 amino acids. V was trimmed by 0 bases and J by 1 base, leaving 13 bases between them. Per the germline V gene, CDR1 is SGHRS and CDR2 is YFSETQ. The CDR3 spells CASSLDLGSRTNEKLFF. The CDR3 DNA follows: TGCGCCAGCAGCTTGGACCTCGGGTCTAGAACTAATGAAAAACTGTTTTTT.

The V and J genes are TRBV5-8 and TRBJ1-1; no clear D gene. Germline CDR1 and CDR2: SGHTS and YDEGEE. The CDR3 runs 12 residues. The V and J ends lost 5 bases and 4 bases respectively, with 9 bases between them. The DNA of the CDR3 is TGTGCCAGCAGGTTTGTTAGCACTGAAGCTTTCTTT. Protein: CASRFVSTEAFF.

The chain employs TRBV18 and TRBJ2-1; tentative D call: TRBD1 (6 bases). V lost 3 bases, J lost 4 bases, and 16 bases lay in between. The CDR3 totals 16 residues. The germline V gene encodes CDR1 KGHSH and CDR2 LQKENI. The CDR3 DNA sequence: TGTGCCAGCTCACCCGGACAGCTCGACAGTTACAATGAGCAGTTCTTC. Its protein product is CASSPGQLDSYNEQFF. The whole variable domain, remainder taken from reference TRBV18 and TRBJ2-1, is NAGVMQNPRHLVRRRGQEARLRCSPMKGHSHVYWYRQLPEEGLKFMVYLQKENIIDESGMPKERFSAEFPKEGPSILRIQQVVRGDSAAYFCASSPGQLDSYNEQFFGPGTRLTVL.